This TCR beta chain was profiled in a study of T-cell reconstitution after alpha-beta-depleted transplantation in children. Study findings and constraints: About two months after transplant, alpha-beta T cells reportedly came from several hundred expanded graft clones.

During its preparation, the TCRbeta library received unique molecular identifiers. MiXCR, applied by TCRdb to the PCR reads, yields one record per CDR3 protein. This table holds 150,000 to 250,000 distinct CDR3 sequences, about 6% found once. This clonotype was counted many times. Its antigen remains unknown. The length of the CDR3 is 17 residues. Germline V gives CDR1 SEHNR, CDR2 FQNEAQ (reference sequence). With 5 bases clipped from V and 6 bases from J, the junction kept 14 bases outside the gene matches. The sample here was PBMCs, taken before TCRalphabeta/CD19-depleted stem cell transplant. The receptor was isolated from a girl in the first two years of life with combined immunodeficiency, due to receive a stem cell transplant. This rearrangement joins TRBV7-9 to TRBJ2-1, with 9 bases aligning to TRBD2. This CDR3 is CASSPPRAGLAVNEQFF. Written as DNA, the CDR3 is TGTGCCAGCAGCCCCCCCAGAGCGGGACTAGCTGTCAATGAGCAGTTCTTC.